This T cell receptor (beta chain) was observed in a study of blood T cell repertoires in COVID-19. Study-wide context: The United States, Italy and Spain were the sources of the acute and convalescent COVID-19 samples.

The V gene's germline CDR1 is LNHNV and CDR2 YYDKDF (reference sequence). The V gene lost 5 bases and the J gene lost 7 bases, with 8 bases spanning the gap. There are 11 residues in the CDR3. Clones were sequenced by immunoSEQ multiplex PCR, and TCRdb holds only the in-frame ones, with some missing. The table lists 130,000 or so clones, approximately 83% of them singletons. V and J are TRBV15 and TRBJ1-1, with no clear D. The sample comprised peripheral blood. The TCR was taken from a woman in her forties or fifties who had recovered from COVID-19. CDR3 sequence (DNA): TGTGCCACCAGCCGGGAGGGTGAAGCTTTCTTT. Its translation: CATSREGEAFF.